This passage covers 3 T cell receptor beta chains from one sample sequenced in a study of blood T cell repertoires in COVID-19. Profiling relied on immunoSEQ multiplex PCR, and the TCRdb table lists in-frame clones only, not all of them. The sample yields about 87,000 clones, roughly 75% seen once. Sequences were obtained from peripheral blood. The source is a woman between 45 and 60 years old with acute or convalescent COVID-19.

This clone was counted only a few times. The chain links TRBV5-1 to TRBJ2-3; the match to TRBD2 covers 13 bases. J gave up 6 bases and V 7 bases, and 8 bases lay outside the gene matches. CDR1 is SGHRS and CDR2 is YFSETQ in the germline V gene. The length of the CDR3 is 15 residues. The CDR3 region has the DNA TGCGCCAGCCGGTTACCGACTAGCGGGGGGGATACGCAGTATTTT. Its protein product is CASRLPTSGGDTQYF.

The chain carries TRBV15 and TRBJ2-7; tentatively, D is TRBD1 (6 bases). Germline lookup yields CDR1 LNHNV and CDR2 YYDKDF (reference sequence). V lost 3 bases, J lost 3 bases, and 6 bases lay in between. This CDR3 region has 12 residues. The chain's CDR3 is CATSRDSYEQYF. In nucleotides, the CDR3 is TGTGCCACCAGCAGGGACAGCTACGAGCAGTACTTC.

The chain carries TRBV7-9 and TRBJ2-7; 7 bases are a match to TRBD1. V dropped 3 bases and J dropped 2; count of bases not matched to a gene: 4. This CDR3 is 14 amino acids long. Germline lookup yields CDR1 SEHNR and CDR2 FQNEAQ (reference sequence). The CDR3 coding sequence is TGTGCCAGCAGCTTTGGGACAGTCACCTACGAGCAGTACTTC. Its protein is CASSFGTVTYEQYF. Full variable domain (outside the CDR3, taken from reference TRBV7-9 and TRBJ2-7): DTGVSQNPRHKITKRGQNVTFRCDPISEHNRLYWYRQTLGQGPEFLTYFQNEAQLEKSRLLSDRFSAERPKGSFSTLEIQRTEQGDSAMYLCASSFGTVTYEQYFGPGTRLTVT.